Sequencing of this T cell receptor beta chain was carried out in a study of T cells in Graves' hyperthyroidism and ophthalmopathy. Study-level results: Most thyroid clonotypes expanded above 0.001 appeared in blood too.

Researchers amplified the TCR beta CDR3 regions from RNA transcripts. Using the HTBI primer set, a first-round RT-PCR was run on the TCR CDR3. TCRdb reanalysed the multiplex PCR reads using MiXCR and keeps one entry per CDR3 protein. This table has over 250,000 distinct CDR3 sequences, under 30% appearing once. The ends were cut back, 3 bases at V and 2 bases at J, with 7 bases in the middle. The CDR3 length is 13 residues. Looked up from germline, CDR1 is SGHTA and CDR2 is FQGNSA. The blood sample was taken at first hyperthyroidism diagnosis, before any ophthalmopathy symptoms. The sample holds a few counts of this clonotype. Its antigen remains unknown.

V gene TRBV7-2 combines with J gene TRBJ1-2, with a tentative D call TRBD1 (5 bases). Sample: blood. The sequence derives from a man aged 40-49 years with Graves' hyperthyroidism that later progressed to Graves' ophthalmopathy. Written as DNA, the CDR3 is TGTGCCAGCAGCTTCAAGGGGAACTATGGCTACACCTTC. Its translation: CASSFKGNYGYTF.